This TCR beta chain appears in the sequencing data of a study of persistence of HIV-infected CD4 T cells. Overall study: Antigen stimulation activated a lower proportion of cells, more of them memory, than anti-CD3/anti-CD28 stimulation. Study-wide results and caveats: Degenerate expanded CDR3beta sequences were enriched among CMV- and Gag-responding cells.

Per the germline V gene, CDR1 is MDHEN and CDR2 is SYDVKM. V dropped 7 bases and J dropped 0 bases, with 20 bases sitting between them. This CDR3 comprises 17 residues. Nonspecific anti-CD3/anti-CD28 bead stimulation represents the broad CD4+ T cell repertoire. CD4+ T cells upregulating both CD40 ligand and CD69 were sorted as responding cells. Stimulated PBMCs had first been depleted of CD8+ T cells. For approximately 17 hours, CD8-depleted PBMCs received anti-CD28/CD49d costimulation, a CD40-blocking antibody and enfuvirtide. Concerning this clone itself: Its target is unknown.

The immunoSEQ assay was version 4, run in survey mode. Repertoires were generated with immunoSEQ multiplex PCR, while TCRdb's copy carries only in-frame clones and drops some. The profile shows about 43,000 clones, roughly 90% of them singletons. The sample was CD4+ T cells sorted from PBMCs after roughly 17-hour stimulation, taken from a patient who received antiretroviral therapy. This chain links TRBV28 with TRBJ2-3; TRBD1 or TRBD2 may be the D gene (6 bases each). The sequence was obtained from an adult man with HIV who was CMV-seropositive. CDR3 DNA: TGTGCCAGCATCCCATCCCAGGGGCGGGGAAGCACAGATACGCAGTATTTT. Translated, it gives CASIPSQGRGSTDTQYF.